There are many counts of the clone carrying this T cell receptor (beta chain). The antigen is not known. This record belongs to a study of T cell repertoires in cytomegalovirus infection. Study background: Well-studied HLA-B-restricted CMV epitopes were used in the study alongside recently identified HLA-C-restricted ones. Indicated by public TCR beta signatures were CMV infection and matching HLA type.

Findings and limits, study-wide: CMV-specific HLA-C-restricted TCR beta clonotypes dominated the ex vivo response.

TCRdb used MiXCR to reprocess the reads, holding one entry per CDR3 protein. The table includes hundreds of thousands of distinct CDR3 sequences, around 29% detected once. The CDR3 totals 16 residues. Germline-derived CDR1 and CDR2 are LGHNA and YNFKEQ. J lost 4 bases, V lost 0 bases, and 7 bases had no gene match. The rearrangement uses TRBV4-2 and TRBJ1-1; 8 bases are shared with TRBD1. The clonotype originates from a human donor in good health (CMV status not recorded). Some clones in this sample may be carry-over from other donors' samples. The source was cultured CD8+ T cells from PBMCs, collected from culture after CMV antigen stimulation. The CDR3 spells CASSQEAGGGITEAFF. The CDR3, as DNA: TGTGCCAGCAGCCAAGAGGCAGGGGGCGGGATCACTGAAGCTTTCTTT.